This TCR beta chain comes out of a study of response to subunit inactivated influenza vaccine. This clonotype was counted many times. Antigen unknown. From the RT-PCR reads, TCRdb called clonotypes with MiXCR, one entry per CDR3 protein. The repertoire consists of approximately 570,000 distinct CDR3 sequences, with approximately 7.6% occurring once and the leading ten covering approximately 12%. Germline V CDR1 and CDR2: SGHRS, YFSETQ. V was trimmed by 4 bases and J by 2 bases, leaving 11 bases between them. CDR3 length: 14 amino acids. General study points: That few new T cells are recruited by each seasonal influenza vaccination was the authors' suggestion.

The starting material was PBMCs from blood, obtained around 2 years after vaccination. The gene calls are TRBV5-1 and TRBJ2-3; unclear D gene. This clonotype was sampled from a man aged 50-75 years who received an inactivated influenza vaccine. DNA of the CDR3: TGCGCCAGCAGCGTCCGAAGTTCCACAGATACGCAGTATTTT. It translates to CASSVRSSTDTQYF.